This T cell receptor beta chain was found in a study of lymphopenia after photon versus proton radiotherapy. The study, taken as a whole, reports: Only patients who died were analyzed for survival; proton advantage is unproven. Relative stability marked proton patients; photon patients lost diversity and naive cells. After the lymphocyte nadir, photon-treated repertoires showed oligoclonal expansion, especially of CD8+ Temra cells.

This table comes from immunoSEQ multiplex PCR, and its TCRdb copy is limited to in-frame clones, with some not included. The sample gives tens of thousands of clones, nearly 85% of which show up once; 21% is in the top ten. Germline V CDR1 and CDR2: SEHNR, FQNEAQ (reference sequence). Trimming took off 4 bases at V and 4 bases at J, with 17 bases between the two ends. The CDR3 is 15 residues long. Points on this clone: Its specificity is unknown.

The receptor was isolated from a woman in her 70s with pancreatic cancer. The sequencing here drew on peripheral blood, taken from a patient treated with proton-based radiotherapy. The chain combines TRBV7-9 with TRBJ2-7; weak D call: TRBD2 (5 bases). This chain's CDR3 is CASSSYEGWLYEQYF. The CDR3 nucleotides are TGTGCCAGCAGCTCCTATGAGGGATGGCTTTACGAGCAGTACTTC.